Below, 11 T cell receptor beta chains from the same sample are listed, as sequenced in a study of CD8+CD57+ T cells in acquired aplastic anemia. The study profiled TCR beta VDJ and CDR3 using genomic DNA as template. Using its own MiXCR run on the reads, TCRdb lists one record per CDR3 protein. This sample has under 150,000 distinct CDR3 sequences; around two fifths occur once, and the top ten carry less than 8.5%. Sample: sorted CD4+, CD8+, or CD8+CD57+ T cells (not recorded which) from PBMCs. The receptors stem from a human donor in good health, serving as a control.

This clonotype was seen many times. The chain uses TRBV2 and TRBJ2-1; 8 positions agree with TRBD1. The germline V gene encodes CDR1 SNHLY and CDR2 FYNNEI. The V gene end was trimmed by 9 bases and the J gene end by 15 bases; junction bases not matched to a gene: 16. The CDR3 consists of 13 residues. The CDR3 DNA reads as TGTGCCAGTACTCTTGGGGGTACAGGGGGGTCGTTCTTC. This encodes CASTLGGTGGSFF.

This clonotype came up many times. The V call is TRBV6-6, the J call TRBJ1-5; no firm D call. CDR1 and CDR2 (germline): MNHNY, SVGAGI (reference sequence). Trimming cost V 4 bases and J 7 bases, with 11 bases left between them. This CDR3 has 13 amino acids. CDR3: CASSWTRGQPQHF. For the CDR3, the DNA is TGTGCCAGCAGTTGGACTCGAGGCCAGCCCCAGCATTTT.

V is TRBV2 and J is TRBJ2-7; 8 positions agree with TRBD1. This CDR3 has 13 residues. Germline assignment: CDR1 SNHLY and CDR2 FYNNEI. V trimming: 7 bases; J trimming: 3 bases; junction bases outside the gene matches: 5. The CDR3 here is CASKDRASYEQYV. Written as DNA, the CDR3 is TGTGCCAGCAAGGACAGGGCGAGCTACGAGCAGTACGTC.

Many counts were recorded for this clonotype. This rearrangement joins TRBV6-1 to TRBJ2-7; D is undetermined. CDR1 is MNHNS, CDR2 SASEGT, per germline. This CDR3 is built from 13 residues. V was clipped by 6 bases and J by 2 bases, with 11 bases between them. The CDR3 sequence is CASSQITTYEQYF. The CDR3 DNA sequence: TGTGCCAGCAGCCAAATAACCACCTACGAGCAGTACTTC.

This clonotype turned up a few times. The chain carries TRBV18 and TRBJ2-2; D ambiguous. The V gene's germline CDR1 is KGHSH and CDR2 LQKENI. Trimming took off 1 base at V and 0 bases at J, with 9 bases between the two ends. The CDR3 extends over 16 amino acids. CDR3 sequence reads: CASSPLVPTNTGELFF. Written as DNA, the CDR3 is TGTGCCAGCTCACCACTAGTTCCTACGAACACCGGGGAGCTGTTTTTT.

This chain uses TRBV2 with TRBJ2-2, with 7 bases fitting TRBD2. Germline trimming cut 10 bases from V and 5 bases from J; bases unmatched to any gene: 7. The germline gives CDR1 SNHLY, CDR2 FYNNEI. The CDR3 consists of 13 residues. CDR3: CAKSSGRTGELFF. In DNA, the CDR3 is TGTGCCAAATCTAGCGGACGGACCGGGGAGCTGTTTTTT.

This clonotype was observed many times. The chain has TRBV11-2 and TRBJ2-1; 9 nucleotides match TRBD2. Germline assignment: CDR1 SGHAT and CDR2 FQNNGV. The CDR3 consists of 15 residues. J gave up 6 bases and V 6 bases, and 9 bases lay outside the gene matches. For the CDR3, the DNA is TGTGCCAGCAGTTCCGCCGGGACTAGCTCCAATGAGCAGTTCTTC. It codes for CASSSAGTSSNEQFF.

The sample holds many counts of this clonotype. The CDR3 reads CASSLRENQPQHF. CDR3 DNA: TGTGCCAGCTCACTCAGGGAGAATCAGCCCCAGCATTTT. This chain links TRBV18 with TRBJ1-5, with a weak D call TRBD1 (5 bases). Germline V gene lookup returns CDR1 KGHSH and CDR2 LQKENI. V dropped 4 bases and J dropped 4 bases, with 8 bases sitting between them. The CDR3 has 13 residues.

Comments on this clonotype: A much larger clone sits a single nucleotide away, making a read error possible. The V call is TRBV7-6, the J call TRBJ1-2, with a tentative D call TRBD1 (6 bases). Germline values: CDR1 SGHVS, CDR2 FNYEAQ. The germline V and J ends were trimmed by 11 bases and 5 bases, with 12 bases remaining between them. The CDR3 is 11 amino acids. CDR3 bases: TGTGCCTGGAGCCAGGGGTATGGCTACACCTTC. Translating gives CAWSQGYGYTF.

This clonotype was seen many times. The chain uses TRBV6-1 and TRBJ1-2; D is unresolved. Germline V gives CDR1 MNHNS, CDR2 SASEGT. The CDR3 spans 15 residues. The V gene lost 1 base and the J gene lost 2 bases, with 11 bases spanning the gap. This chain's CDR3 is CASSEGYTENYGYTF. DNA for the CDR3: TGTGCCAGCAGTGAAGGCTATACAGAAAACTATGGCTACACCTTC.

J is TRBJ2-7 and V is TRBV29-1; D uncertain. The CDR3 contains 14 residues. Trimming cost V 0 bases and J 7 bases, with 16 bases left between them. CDR1 SQVTM and CDR2 ANQGSEA come from the germline V gene. CDR3 amino acids: CSVEDPGPAREQYF. The CDR3 DNA reads TGCAGCGTTGAAGACCCTGGACCGGCTCGAGAGCAGTACTTC.